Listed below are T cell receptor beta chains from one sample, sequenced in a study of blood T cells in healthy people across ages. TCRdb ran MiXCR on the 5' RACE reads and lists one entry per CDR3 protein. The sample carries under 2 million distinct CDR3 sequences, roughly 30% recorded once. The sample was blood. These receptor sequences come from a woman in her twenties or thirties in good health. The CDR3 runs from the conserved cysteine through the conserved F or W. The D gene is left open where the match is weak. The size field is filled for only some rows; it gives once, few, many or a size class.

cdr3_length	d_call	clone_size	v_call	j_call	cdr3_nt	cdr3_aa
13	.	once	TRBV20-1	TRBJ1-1	TGCAGTGCGCTGCGGGGGAGGTGGGGTGAAGCTTTCTTT	CSALRGRWGEAFF
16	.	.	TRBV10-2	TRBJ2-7	TGCGCCAGCAGTGTGTCTCCCGGGGAGATTTTCAACGAGCAGTACTTC	CASSVSPGEIFNEQYF
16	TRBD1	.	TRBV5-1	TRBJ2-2	TGCGCCAGCAGCCTGGAGGGACAGGGATACACCGGGGAGCTGTTTTTT	CASSLEGQGYTGELFF
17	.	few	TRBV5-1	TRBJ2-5	TGCGCCAGCAGCCCCGGGACTGGCGGGACGGAGGGGGAGACCCAGTACTTC	CASSPGTGGTEGETQYF
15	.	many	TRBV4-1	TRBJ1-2	TGCGCCAGCAGCCCTAGCACGACAGATAACTATGGCTACACCTTC	CASSPSTTDNYGYTF
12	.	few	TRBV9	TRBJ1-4	TGTGCCAGCAGCCCACGGGGGAGAAAACTGTTTTTT	CASSPRGRKLFF
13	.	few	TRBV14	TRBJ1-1	TGTGCCAGCAGCCGGTACTCCTCAGGGGAAGCTTTCTTT	CASSRYSSGEAFF
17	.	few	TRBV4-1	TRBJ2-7	TGCGCCAGCAGCCAAACCCCGACAACCGGCTTCGCCTACGAGCAGTACTTC	CASSQTPTTGFAYEQYF
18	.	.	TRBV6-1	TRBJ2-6	TGTGCCAGCAAGTGGGGGAGCAAGGGAGAGTCTGGGGCCAACGTCCTGACTTTC	CASKWGSKGESGANVLTF
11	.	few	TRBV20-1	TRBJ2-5	TGCAGTGCCTCCAGAAAGGAGACCCAGTACTTC	CSASRKETQYF
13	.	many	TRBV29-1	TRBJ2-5	TGCAGCGTGGCGCGAGGTCGCCGGGAGACCCAGTACTTC	CSVARGRRETQYF
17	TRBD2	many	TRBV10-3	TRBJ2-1	TGTGCCATCAGTGAGGGAATAGCGGGAGACTCCTACAATGAGCAGTTCTTC	CAISEGIAGDSYNEQFF
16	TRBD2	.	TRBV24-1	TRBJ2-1	TGTGCCACCAGTGATTTGCGGTCTAGCGGGAGGAATGAGCAGTTCTTC	CATSDLRSSGRNEQFF
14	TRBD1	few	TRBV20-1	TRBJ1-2	TGCAGTGCTAGACCCACAGGGGGTGCCTATGGCTACACCTTC	CSARPTGGAYGYTF
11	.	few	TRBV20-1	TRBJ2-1	TGCAGTGCTATGCGGTACAATGAGCAGTTCTTC	CSAMRYNEQFF
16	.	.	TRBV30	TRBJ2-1	TGTGCCTGGCGTCTTCGGGGGCTTAGCTCCTACAATGAGCAGTTCTTC	CAWRLRGLSSYNEQFF
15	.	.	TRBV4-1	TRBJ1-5	TGCGCCAGCAGCCCAATTGAGGCAGACAATCAGCCCCAGCATTTT	CASSPIEADNQPQHF
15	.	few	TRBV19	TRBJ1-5	TGTGCCAGTAGTGGGGCCTATGCTAGCAATCAGCCCCAGCATTTT	CASSGAYASNQPQHF
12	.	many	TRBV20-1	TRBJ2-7	TGCAGTGCTAGTCCACACACTTACGAGCAGTACTTC	CSASPHTYEQYF
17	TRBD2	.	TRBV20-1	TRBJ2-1	TGCAGTGCTAGAGATTCATCAGCGGGGGGTATTAACAATGAGCGGTTCTTC	CSARDSSAGGINNERFF
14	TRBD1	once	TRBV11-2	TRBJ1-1	TGTGCCAGCAGCCCCGGGACAGTCATCACTGAAGCTTTCTTT	CASSPGTVITEAFF
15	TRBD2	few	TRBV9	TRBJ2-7	TGTGCCAGCAGCGTAAGTGGCGGGAGTCCGGATGAGCAGTACTTC	CASSVSGGSPDEQYF
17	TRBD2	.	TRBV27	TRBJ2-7	TGTGCCAGCAGGCCTGGTAAAAGCGGGGGGAGCTCCTACGAGCAGTACTTC	CASRPGKSGGSSYEQYF
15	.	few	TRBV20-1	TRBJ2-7	TGCAGTGCTAGAGATTTTCAGGGGAGCTCCTACGAGCAGTACTTC	CSARDFQGSSYEQYF
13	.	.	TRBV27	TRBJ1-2	TGTGCCAGCAGTTTCTACCCAAAGGAGGGCTACACCTTC	CASSFYPKEGYTF
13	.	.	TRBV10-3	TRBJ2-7	TGTGCCATCGGGACACTCTACTCCTACGAGCAGTACTTC	CAIGTLYSYEQYF
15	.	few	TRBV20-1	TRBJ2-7	TGCAGTGCTACGGAGGGACAGCTTACCACCTACGAGCAGTACTTC	CSATEGQLTTYEQYF
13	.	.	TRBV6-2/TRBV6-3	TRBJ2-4	TGTGCCAGCAGTCCACCCTCAGGTCTGGAGCAGTACTTC	CASSPPSGLEQYF
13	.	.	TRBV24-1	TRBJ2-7	TGTGCCACCAGTGACGAGACAGGGAGGGAGCAGTACTTC	CATSDETGREQYF